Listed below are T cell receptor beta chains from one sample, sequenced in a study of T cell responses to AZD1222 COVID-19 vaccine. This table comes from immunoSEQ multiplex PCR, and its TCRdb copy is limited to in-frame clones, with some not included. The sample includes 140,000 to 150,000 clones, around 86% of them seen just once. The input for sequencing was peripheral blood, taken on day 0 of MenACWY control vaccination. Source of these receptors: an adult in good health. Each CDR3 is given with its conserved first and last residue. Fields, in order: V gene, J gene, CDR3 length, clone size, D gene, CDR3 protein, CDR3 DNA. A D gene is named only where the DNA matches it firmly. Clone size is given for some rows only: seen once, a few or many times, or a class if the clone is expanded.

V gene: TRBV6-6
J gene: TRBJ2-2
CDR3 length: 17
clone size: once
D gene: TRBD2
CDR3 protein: CASSPRTSGHLTGELFF
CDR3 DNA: TGTGCCAGCAGTCCTCGGACTAGCGGGCATCTCACCGGGGAGCTGTTTTTT

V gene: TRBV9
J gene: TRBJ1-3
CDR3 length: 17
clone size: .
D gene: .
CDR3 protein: CASSVASGTLSGNTIYF
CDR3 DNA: TGTGCCAGCAGCGTAGCCTCCGGGACACTCTCTGGAAACACCATATATTTT

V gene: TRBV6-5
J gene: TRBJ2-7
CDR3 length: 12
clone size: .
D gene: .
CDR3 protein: CASSSRGDEQYF
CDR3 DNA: TGTGCCAGCAGTAGCAGGGGGGATGAGCAGTACTTC

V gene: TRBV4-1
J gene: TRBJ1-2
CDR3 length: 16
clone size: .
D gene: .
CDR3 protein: CASSQGRTPTNYGYTF
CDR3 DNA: TGCGCCAGCAGCCAGGGACGGACCCCCACTAACTATGGCTACACCTTC

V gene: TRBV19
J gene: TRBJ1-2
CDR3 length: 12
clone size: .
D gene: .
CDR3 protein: CASSPDSRRYTF
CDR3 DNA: TGTGCCAGTAGTCCGGACTCCCGGCGCTACACCTTC

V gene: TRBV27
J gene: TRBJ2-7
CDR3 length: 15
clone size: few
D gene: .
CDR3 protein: CASSLVGGSSYEQYF
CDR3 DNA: TGTGCCAGCAGTTTGGTTGGGGGTAGCTCCTACGAGCAGTACTTC

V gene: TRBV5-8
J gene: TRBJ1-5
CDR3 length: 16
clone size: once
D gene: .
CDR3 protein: CASSLGWGGGNQPQHF
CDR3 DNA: TGTGCCAGCAGCTTGGGGTGGGGGGGCGGCAATCAGCCCCAGCATTTT

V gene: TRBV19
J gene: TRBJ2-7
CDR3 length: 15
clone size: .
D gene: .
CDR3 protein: CASSTSSTGKYEQYF
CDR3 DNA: TGTGCCAGTAGTACCTCCTCCACAGGGAAGTACGAGCAGTACTTC

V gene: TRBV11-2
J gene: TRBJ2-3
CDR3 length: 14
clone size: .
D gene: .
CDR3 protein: CASSLVTGRNTQYF
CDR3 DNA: TGTGCCAGCAGCTTAGTAACCGGACGCAATACGCAGTATTTT

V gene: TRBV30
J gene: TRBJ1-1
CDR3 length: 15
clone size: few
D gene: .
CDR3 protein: CAWSVGSRKNTEAFF
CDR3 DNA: TGTGCCTGGAGTGTAGGAAGCAGAAAGAACACTGAAGCTTTCTTT

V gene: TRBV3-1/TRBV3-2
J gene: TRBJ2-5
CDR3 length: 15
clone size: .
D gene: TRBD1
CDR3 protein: CASSFGTGVQETQYF
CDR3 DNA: TGTGCCAGCAGCTTCGGGACAGGGGTCCAAGAGACCCAGTACTTC

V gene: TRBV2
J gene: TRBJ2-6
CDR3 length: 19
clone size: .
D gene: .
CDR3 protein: CASRAQGGVRLGGANVLTF
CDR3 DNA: TGTGCCAGCAGGGCCCAGGGGGGGGTCCGACTGGGAGGGGCCAACGTCCTGACTTTC

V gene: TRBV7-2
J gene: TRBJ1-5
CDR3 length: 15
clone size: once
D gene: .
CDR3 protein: CASSQGSGGNQPQHF
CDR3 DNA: TGTGCCAGCAGCCAGGGATCAGGGGGCAATCAGCCCCAGCATTTT

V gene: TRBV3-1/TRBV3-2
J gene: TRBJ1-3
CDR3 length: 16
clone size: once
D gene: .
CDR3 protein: CASSQQQGVRGNTIYF
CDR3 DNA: TGTGCCAGCAGCCAACAACAGGGCGTCCGTGGAAACACCATATATTTT

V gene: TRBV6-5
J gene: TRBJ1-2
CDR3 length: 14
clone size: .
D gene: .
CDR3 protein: CASSYLSEGDGYTF
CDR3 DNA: TGTGCCAGCAGTTACTTGTCCGAGGGGGATGGCTACACCTTC

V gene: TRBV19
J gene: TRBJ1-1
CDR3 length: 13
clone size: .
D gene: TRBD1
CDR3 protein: CAISPDRDTEAFF
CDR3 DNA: TGTGCCATATCGCCGGACAGGGACACTGAAGCTTTCTTT

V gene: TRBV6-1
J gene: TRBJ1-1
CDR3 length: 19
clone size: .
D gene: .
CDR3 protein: CASSEARLSGISMNTEAFF
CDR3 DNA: TGTGCCAGCAGTGAAGCGCGGTTGTCAGGTATCAGTATGAACACTGAAGCTTTCTTT

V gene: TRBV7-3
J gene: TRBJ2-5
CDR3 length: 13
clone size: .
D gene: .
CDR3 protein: CASSLRGGETQYF
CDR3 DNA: TGTGCCAGCAGCTTAAGAGGGGGTGAGACCCAGTACTTC

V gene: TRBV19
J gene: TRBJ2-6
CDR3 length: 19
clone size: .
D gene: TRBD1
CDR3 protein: CASSIGPGQGLSGANVLTF
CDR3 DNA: TGTGCCAGTAGTATAGGGCCGGGACAGGGACTCTCTGGGGCCAACGTCCTGACTTTC

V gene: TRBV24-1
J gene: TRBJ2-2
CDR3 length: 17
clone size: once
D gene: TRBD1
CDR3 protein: CATSALWGTADTGELFF
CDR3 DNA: TGTGCCACCAGTGCCCTTTGGGGGACAGCCGACACCGGGGAGCTGTTTTTT

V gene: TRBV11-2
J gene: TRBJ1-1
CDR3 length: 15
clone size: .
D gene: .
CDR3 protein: CASSFEGRVNTEAFF
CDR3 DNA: TGTGCCAGCAGCTTCGAGGGACGGGTGAACACTGAAGCTTTCTTT

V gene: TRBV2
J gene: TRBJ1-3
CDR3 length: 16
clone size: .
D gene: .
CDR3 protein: CASRDRPSHSGNTIYF
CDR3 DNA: TGTGCCAGCAGGGACAGACCCTCGCACTCTGGAAACACCATATATTTT

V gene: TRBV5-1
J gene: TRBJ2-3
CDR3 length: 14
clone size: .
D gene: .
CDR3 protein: CASSLAVATDTQYF
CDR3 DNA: TGCGCCAGCAGCTTGGCAGTGGCCACAGATACGCAGTATTTT

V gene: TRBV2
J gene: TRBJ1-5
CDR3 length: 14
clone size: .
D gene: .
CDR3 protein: CASSQDRSYQPQHF
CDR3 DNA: TGTGCCAGCAGTCAGGACCGATCCTATCAGCCCCAGCATTTT

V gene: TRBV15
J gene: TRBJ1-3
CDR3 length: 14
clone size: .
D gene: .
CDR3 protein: CATSRDRVGNTIYF
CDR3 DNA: TGTGCCACCAGCAGAGATCGAGTGGGAAACACCATATATTTT

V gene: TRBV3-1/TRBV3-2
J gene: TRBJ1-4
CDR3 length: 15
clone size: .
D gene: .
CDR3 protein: CASRPGRTTNEKLFF
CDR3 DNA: TGTGCCAGCAGACCAGGACGGACAACTAATGAAAAACTGTTTTTT

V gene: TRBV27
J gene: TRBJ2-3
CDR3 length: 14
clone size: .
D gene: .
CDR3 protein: CASSLDRVTDTQYF
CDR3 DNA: TGTGCCAGCAGTTTGGACAGAGTAACAGATACGCAGTATTTT

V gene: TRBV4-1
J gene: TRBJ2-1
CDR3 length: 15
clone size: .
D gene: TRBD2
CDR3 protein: CASSRRTSVGNEQFF
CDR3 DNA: TGCGCCAGCAGCCGTCGGACTAGCGTGGGCAATGAGCAGTTCTTC

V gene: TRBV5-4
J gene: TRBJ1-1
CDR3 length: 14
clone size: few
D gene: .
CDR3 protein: CASSRTDQNTEAFF
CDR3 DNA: TGTGCCAGCAGCAGGACAGACCAGAACACTGAAGCTTTCTTT

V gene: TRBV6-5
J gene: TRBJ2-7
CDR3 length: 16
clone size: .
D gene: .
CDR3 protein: CASSYSSSVTAYEQYF
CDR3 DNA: TGTGCCAGCAGTTACTCGAGTAGTGTCACCGCCTACGAGCAGTACTTC

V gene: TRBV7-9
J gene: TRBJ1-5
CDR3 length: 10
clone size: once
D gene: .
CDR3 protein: CASSLKPQHF
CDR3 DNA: TGTGCCAGCAGCTTAAAGCCCCAGCATTTT

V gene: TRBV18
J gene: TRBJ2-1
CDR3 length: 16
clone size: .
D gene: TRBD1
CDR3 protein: CASSPTTGAGYNEQFF
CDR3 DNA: TGTGCCAGCTCACCTACTACAGGGGCCGGCTACAATGAGCAGTTCTTC

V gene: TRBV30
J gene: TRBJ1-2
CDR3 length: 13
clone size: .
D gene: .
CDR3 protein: CAWSAQGYYGYTF
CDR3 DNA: TGTGCCTGGAGTGCCCAGGGGTACTATGGCTACACCTTC

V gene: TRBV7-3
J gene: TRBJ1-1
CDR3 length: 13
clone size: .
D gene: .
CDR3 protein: CASSSSAGTEAFF
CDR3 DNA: TGTGCCAGCAGCTCGTCCGCGGGGACTGAAGCTTTCTTT

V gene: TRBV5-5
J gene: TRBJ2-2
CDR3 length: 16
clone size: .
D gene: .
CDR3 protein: CASSPTVGANTGELFF
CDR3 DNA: TGTGCCAGCAGCCCCACCGTAGGGGCGAACACCGGGGAGCTGTTTTTT

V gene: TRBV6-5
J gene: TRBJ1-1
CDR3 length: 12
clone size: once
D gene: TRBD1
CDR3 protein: CASSLGTGGAFF
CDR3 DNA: TGTGCCAGCAGTTTGGGGACAGGGGGAGCTTTCTTT

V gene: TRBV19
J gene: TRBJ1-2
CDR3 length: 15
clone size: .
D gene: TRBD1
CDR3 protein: CASSIDGRGDYGYTF
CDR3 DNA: TGTGCCAGTAGTATAGATGGCAGGGGGGACTATGGCTACACCTTC

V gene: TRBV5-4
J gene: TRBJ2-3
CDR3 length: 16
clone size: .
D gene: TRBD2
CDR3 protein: CASSLEGLRITDTQYF
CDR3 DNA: TGTGCCAGCAGCTTAGAGGGACTACGGATCACAGATACGCAGTATTTT

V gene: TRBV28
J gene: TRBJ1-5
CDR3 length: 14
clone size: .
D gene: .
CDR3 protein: CASSLHALNQPQHF
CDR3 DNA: TGTGCCAGCAGTTTACATGCCCTCAATCAGCCCCAGCATTTT

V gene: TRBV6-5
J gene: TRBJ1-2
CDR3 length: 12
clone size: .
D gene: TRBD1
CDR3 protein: CASSLTGVGYTF
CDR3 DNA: TGTGCCAGCAGCCTGACAGGGGTCGGCTACACCTTC

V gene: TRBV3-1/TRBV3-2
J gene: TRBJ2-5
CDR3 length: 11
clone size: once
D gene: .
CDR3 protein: CASSQVETQYF
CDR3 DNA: TGTGCCAGCAGCCAAGTTGAGACCCAGTACTTC

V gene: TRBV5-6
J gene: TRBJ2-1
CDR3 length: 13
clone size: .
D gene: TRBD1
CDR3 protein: CASSWTGGNEQFF
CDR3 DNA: TGTGCCAGCAGCTGGACAGGGGGCAATGAGCAGTTCTTC

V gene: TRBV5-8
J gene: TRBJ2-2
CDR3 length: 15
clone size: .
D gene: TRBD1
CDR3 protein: CASSRPGQRTGELFF
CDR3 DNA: TGTGCCAGCAGCCGACCGGGACAGAGGACCGGGGAGCTGTTTTTT

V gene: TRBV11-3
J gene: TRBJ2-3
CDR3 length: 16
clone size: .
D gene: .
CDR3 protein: CASSFSSSVRTDTQYF
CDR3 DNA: TGTGCCAGCAGCTTTTCATCAAGCGTACGCACAGATACGCAGTATTTT

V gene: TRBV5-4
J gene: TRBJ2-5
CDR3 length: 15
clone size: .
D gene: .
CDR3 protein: CASSLSGILQETQYF
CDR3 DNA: TGTGCCAGCAGCTTGTCAGGGATTCTCCAAGAGACCCAGTACTTC

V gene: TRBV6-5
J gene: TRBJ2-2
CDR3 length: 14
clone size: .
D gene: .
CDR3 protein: CASSLQYSTGELFF
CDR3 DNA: TGTGCCAGCAGCCTACAATACTCCACCGGGGAGCTGTTTTTT

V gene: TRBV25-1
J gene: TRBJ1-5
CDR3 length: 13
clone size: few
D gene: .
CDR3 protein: CASSGLRGQPQHF
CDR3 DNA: TGTGCCAGCAGTGGCCTCCGTGGTCAGCCCCAGCATTTT

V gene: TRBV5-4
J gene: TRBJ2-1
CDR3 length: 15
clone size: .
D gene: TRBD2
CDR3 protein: CASSFWGGDWGEQFF
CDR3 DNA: TGTGCCAGCAGCTTTTGGGGGGGAGATTGGGGTGAGCAGTTCTTC